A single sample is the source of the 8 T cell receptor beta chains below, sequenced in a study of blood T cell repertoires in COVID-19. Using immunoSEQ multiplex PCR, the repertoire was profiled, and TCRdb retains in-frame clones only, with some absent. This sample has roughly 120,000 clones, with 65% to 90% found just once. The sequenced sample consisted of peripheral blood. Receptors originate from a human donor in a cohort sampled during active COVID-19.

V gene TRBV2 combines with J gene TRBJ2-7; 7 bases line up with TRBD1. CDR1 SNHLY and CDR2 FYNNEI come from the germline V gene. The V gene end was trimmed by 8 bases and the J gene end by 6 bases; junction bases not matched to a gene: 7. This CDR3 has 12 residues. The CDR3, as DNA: TGTGCCAGCTCGTCAGACAGGGCCGAGCAGTACTTC. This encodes CASSSDRAEQYF. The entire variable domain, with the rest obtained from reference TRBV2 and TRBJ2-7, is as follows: EPEVTQTPSHQVTQMGQEVILRCVPISNHLYFYWYRQILGQKVEFLVSFYNNEISEKSEIFDDQFSVERPDGSNFTLKIRSTKLEDSAMYFCASSSDRAEQYFGPGTRLTVT.

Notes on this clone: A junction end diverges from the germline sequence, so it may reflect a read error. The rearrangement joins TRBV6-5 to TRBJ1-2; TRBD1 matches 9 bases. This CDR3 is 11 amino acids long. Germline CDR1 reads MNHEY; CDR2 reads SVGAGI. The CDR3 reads CASSSGTGKIF. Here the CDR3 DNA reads TGTGCCAGCAGCTCCGGGACAGGGAAGATCTTC.

The DNA for the CDR3 is TGTGCCAGCAGCTCCGACGGACTGGCTAGCACAGATACGCAGTATTTT. Amino acid sequence: CASSSDGLASTDTQYF. The chain couples TRBV7-2 to TRBJ2-3; the D gene is possibly TRBD2 (5 bases). V shed 4 bases and J shed 0 bases, with 14 bases lying between them. The length of the CDR3 is 16 residues. Per the germline V gene, CDR1 is SGHTA and CDR2 is FQGNSA. Supplemented by reference TRBV7-2 and TRBJ2-3, the full variable domain reads GAGVSQSPSNKVTEKGKDVELRCDPISGHTALYWYRQSLGQGLEFLIYFQGNSAPDKSGLPSDRFSAERTGGSVSTLTIQRTQQEDSAVYLCASSSDGLASTDTQYFGPGTRLTVL.

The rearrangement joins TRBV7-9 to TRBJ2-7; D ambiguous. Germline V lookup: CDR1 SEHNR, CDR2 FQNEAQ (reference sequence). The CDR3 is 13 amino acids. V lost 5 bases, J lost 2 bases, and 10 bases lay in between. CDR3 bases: TGTGCCAGCAGCGATTTCGCGGCCTACGAGCAGTACTTC. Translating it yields CASSDFAAYEQYF.

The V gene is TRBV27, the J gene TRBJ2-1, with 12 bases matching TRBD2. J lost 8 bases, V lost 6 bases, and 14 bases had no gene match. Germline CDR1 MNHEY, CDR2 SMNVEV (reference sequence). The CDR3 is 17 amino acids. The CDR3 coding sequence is TGTGCCAGCAGAACCGCGACTAGCGGGGGAGGGTCGGATGAGCAGTTCTTC. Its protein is CASRTATSGGGSDEQFF.

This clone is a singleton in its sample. The CDR3 loop reads CSVEMRDRDPRAQYF. CDR3 in DNA: TGCAGCGTTGAAATGCGGGACAGGGACCCCAGGGCCCAGTACTTC. The chain recombines TRBV29-1 with TRBJ2-5; 9 positions agree with TRBD1. CDR3 length equals 15 residues. Germline CDR1 reads SQVTM; CDR2 reads ANQGSEA. V was pared by 2 bases and J by 9 bases, with 13 bases of the junction left unmatched.

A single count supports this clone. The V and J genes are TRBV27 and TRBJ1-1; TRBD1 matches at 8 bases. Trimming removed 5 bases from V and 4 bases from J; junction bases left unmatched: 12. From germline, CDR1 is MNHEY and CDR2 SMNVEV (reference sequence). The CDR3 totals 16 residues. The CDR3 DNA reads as TGTGCCAGCAGTCCCACCCCAACCGGGACAGGCACTGAAGCTTTCTTT. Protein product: CASSPTPTGTGTEAFF.

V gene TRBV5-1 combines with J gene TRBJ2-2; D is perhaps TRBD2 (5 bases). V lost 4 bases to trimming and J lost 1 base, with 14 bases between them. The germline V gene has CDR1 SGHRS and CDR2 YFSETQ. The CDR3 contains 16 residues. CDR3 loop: CASSEDSQLNTGELFF. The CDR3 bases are TGCGCCAGCAGCGAGGACTCCCAACTGAACACCGGGGAGCTGTTTTTT. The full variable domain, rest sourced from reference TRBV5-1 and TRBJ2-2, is KAGVTQTPRYLIKTRGQQVTLSCSPISGHRSVSWYQQTPGQGLQFLFEYFSETQRNKGNFPGRFSGRQFSNSRSEMNVSTLELGDSALYLCASSEDSQLNTGELFFGEGSRLTVL.